The clone carrying this T cell receptor (beta chain) has just a few counts. The data were obtained in a study of blood T cell repertoires in COVID-19. About the study: Spain, Italy and the United States supplied samples that represented acute and convalescent COVID-19. Sources were T cells, B-cell-depleted T cells, or PBMCs; the material itself was cDNA or gDNA.

Germline CDR1 is SGHDN and CDR2 is FVKESK. CDR3 length equals 18 residues. The junction had 12 bases not matched to a gene; V was cut back by 0 bases and J by 4 bases. Original analysis: Amplified reference gene primers provided the basis for estimating nucleated cell counts. The assay was immunoSEQ multiplex PCR, and TCRdb's table has in-frame clones only and misses some. The V and J calls and the clone size are those of that table, but D and trimming were determined from the DNA. The sample lists about 83,000 clones; approximately 78% were seen once. The gene calls are TRBV14 and TRBJ1-2; 9 bases are a match to TRBD1. Input material: peripheral blood. The TCR was taken from a woman older than 75 with acute or convalescent COVID-19. The chain's CDR3 is CASSQENGTGFRGYGYTF. DNA of the CDR3: TGTGCCAGCAGCCAAGAGAACGGGACAGGGTTTCGGGGCTATGGCTACACCTTC. The full variable domain, rest sourced from reference TRBV14 and TRBJ1-2, is EAGVTQFPSHSVIEKGQTVTLRCDPISGHDNLYWYRRVMGKEIKFLLHFVKESKQDESGMPNNRFLAERTGGTYSTLKVQPAELEDSGVYFCASSQENGTGFRGYGYTFGSGTRLTVV.